This note documents a single T cell receptor beta chain sequence. The antigen is undetermined. The V and J ends lost 3 bases and 1 base respectively, with 3 bases between them. Per germline, CDR1 LGHNT and CDR2 FRNRAP. This CDR3 has 12 residues. This sample is part of a study of CD8+ T cells in alopecia areata. Overall study context: Treated patients received oral tofacitinib, 5 to 10 mg twice daily. Overall study findings and caveats: In patients, TCRs were shared less clearly than in mice, and HLA may possibly be involved. Normal scalp showed lower clonality than lesional scalp, especially alopecia totalis/universalis.

The sequencing template was cDNA reverse transcribed from extracted RNA. Repertoires were generated with immunoSEQ multiplex PCR, while TCRdb's copy carries only in-frame clones and drops some. The sample lists roughly 180,000 clones; around 60% were seen once. Documented treatment: oral pan-JAK inhibitor, 5-10 mg twice daily. The J gene is TRBJ1-1, the V gene TRBV12-5; D is undetermined. This receptor was identified in a human donor with alopecia areata. The starting material was CD4+ T cells sorted from blood, obtained at week 4, from a patient treated with tofacitinib. CDR3 sequence: CASGFQNTEAFF. DNA of the CDR3: TGTGCTAGTGGTTTCCAGAACACTGAAGCTTTCTTT.